The present entry profiles one T cell receptor beta chain with its context. The data were obtained in a study of cytomegalovirus exposure and HLA in healthy donors. The PCR was carried out with 60 Vbeta primers and 13 Jbeta primers. Produced via immunoSEQ multiplex PCR; TCRdb's table is partial and in-frame only. The sample records approximately 190,000 clones, around four fifths being singletons. Germline lookup yields CDR1 MNHNS and CDR2 SASEGT. This CDR3 comprises 14 residues. The V end lost 3 bases, the J end lost 1 base, and 7 bases lay between the germline ends. This rearrangement joins TRBV6-1 to TRBJ2-4, with D possibly being TRBD1 (5 bases). The sample was PBMCs. This clonotype was obtained from a woman in her late teens or twenties in good health and CMV-seronegative. The CDR3 DNA reads as TGTGCCAGCAGTGAGCCAGGGGCCAAAAACATTCAGTACTTC. This translates into CASSEPGAKNIQYF.